Listed below are T cell receptor beta chains from one sample, sequenced in a study of metastatic and nonmetastatic thyroid tumors. Through MiXCR, TCRdb re-clonotyped the PCR reads. This repertoire shows around 19,000 clones, 29% found once; its top ten account for approximately 25%. Sequencing was carried out using tumor tissue. Source of these receptors: a male donor with papillary thyroid cancer or a benign thyroid nodule (not recorded which). Some clones in this sample may be carry-over from other donors' samples. The CDR3 runs from the conserved cysteine through the conserved F or W. A D gene is named only where the DNA matches it firmly. Size values are once, few and many counts, or a class for expanded clones, and some rows have none.

DNA	CDR3	size	J	V	D	length
TGTGCCAGCGTGCCCCAAAGATCGAACACCGGGGATCTGTTTTTT	CASVPQRSNTGDLFF	.	TRBJ2-2	TRBV2	.	15
TGTGCCAGCTCAGATCAGACGGGACTAGCGGGCCCACAAGATACGCGGTATTTT	CASSDQTGLAGPQDTRYF	many	TRBJ2-3	TRBV18	TRBD2	18
TGTGCCAGCAGCGGGGAGCGGGGGAACTACAATGAGCAGTTCTTC	CASSGERGNYNEQFF	.	TRBJ2-1	TRBV9	TRBD2	15
TGTGCCAGCACGGGACAGGGCTACGAGCAGTACTTC	CASTGQGYEQYF	few	TRBJ2-7	TRBV6-1	TRBD1	12
TGTGCCAGCACCTCGGGGACAGGGGGCATCGGGGAGCTGTTTTTT	CASTSGTGGIGELFF	few	TRBJ2-2	TRBV28	TRBD1	15
TGCGCCAGCAGCTTGGCCGGCAGGGCCGACGAGCAGTACTTC	CASSLAGRADEQYF	few	TRBJ2-7	TRBV5-1	.	14
TGTGCCTGCAGCCCCCTAGGGAAAGGGGATCGCGAGCAGTACTTC	CACSPLGKGDREQYF	.	TRBJ2-7	TRBV3-1	.	15
TGTGCCAGCAGTCGGGGCGGACGCGAGCAGTACTTC	CASSRGGREQYF	.	TRBJ2-7	TRBV6-1	.	12
TGTGCCAGCAGTTCTCTGGGTGGCGGCCCCACCGGGGAGCTGTTTTTT	CASSSLGGGPTGELFF	many	TRBJ2-2	TRBV12-3/TRBV12-4	.	16
TGTGCCAGTAGTATCCCTGGGGGAGTGGCAGATACGCAGTATTTT	CASSIPGGVADTQYF	.	TRBJ2-3	TRBV19	.	15
TGTGCCAGCAGTTACTCGTCGGGGGTCTCGTCTCCAAAAGTATCTTTCTTT	CASSYSSGVSSPKVSFF	few	TRBJ1-1	TRBV6-5	.	17
TGTGCCAGCAGTGCTACCGGGACAGGGGTCAATCAGCCCCAGCATTTT	CASSATGTGVNQPQHF	few	TRBJ1-5	TRBV6-1	TRBD1	16
TGCAGTGCTAGAAAAGCGGCTCCCTCCTACGAGCAGTACTTC	CSARKAAPSYEQYF	.	TRBJ2-7	TRBV20-1	.	14
TGTGCCAGCAGCTTGGGGACTAGCGGGGTTAGCTCCTGGGAGACCCAGTACTTC	CASSLGTSGVSSWETQYF	many	TRBJ2-5	TRBV11-1	TRBD2	18
TGCGCCAGCAGCTTGGATACAGGTGGCGAGCAGTACTTC	CASSLDTGGEQYF	medium-sized	TRBJ2-7	TRBV5-1	.	13
TGTGCCAGCAGCCAAAGGGGGTCGAGCGGGGGCACAGATACGCAGTATTTT	CASSQRGSSGGTDTQYF	many	TRBJ2-3	TRBV4-2	.	17
TGTGCCAGCAGCCAATCCCAGCTCTTCGAGCAGTTCTTC	CASSQSQLFEQFF	.	TRBJ2-1	TRBV3-1	.	13
TGTGCCAGCAGCCTAGCTACCGGAGTCGTCGGCACTGAAGCTTTCTTT	CASSLATGVVGTEAFF	.	TRBJ1-1	TRBV28	.	16
TGCAGTGCTAGGACAGGGAATTCACCCCTCCACTTT	CSARTGNSPLHF	medium-sized	TRBJ1-6	TRBV20-1	TRBD1	12
TGTGCCAGTAGTAGCTGGGGTCGTGGAAACACCATATATTTT	CASSSWGRGNTIYF	.	TRBJ1-3	TRBV19	.	14
TGCAGTGCCCAAGCGGGAGTCGGGTACAATGAGCAGTTCTTC	CSAQAGVGYNEQFF	.	TRBJ2-1	TRBV20-1	TRBD2	14
TGTGCCAGTACGGGACAGATTGCGAACACCGGGGAGCTGTTTTTT	CASTGQIANTGELFF	medium-sized	TRBJ2-2	TRBV19	TRBD1	15